This TCR beta chain was recorded in a study of T cells in Graves' hyperthyroidism and ophthalmopathy. The wider study: Once the initial diagnosis was made, peripheral blood was obtained before any treatment.

A word on this clonotype: Its target is not known.

V was clipped by 0 bases and J by 0 bases, with 15 bases between them. Germline V gene lookup returns CDR1 GTSNPN and CDR2 SVGIG (reference sequence). CDR3 length equals 17 residues. TCR beta CDR3 regions were amplified from RNA transcripts. The TCR CDR3 first-round RT-PCR relied on the HTBI primer set. Using its own MiXCR run on the multiplex PCR reads, TCRdb lists one record per CDR3 protein. In the table there are about 400,000 distinct CDR3 sequences, under 15% of which are singletons. The study's findings and limits: Ophthalmopathy was predicted by the model a median of around 5.9 months ahead of onset.

Sequenced input: blood. This chain links TRBV30 with TRBJ2-1; no clear D. The origin of this receptor is a woman in her thirties with Graves' hyperthyroidism. The CDR3 DNA is TGTGCCTGGAGTGTAACAATCTTGTTGAGCTCCTACAATGAGCAGTTCTTC. It is translated as CAWSVTILLSSYNEQFF.